This TCR beta chain came from a study of blood T cell repertoires in COVID-19. Study summary: Acute and convalescent COVID-19 samples came from the United States, Italy and Spain. From T cells, B-cell-depleted T cells, or PBMCs came the material, which was cDNA or gDNA.

Per the authors' pipeline: Using reference gene primer amplification, nucleated cell counts were estimated. The repertoire was sequenced with immunoSEQ multiplex PCR; TCRdb's copy has only in-frame clones and lacks some. V and J calls and clone size are copied from that table; D and trimming were computed from the DNA. The sample holds 50,000 to 60,000 clones, roughly 87% seen once. With V trimmed by 10 bases and J by 7 bases, 15 bases remained unmatched. The germline V gene has CDR1 MNHEY and CDR2 SVGAGI. The CDR3 sequence is 14 residues long. The origin of this receptor is a man aged 60 to 69 with acute or convalescent COVID-19. V and J are TRBV6-5 and TRBJ1-1, with TRBD1 identical over 7 bases. Source material: peripheral blood. CDR3 DNA: TGTGCCACCACGACCGACAGGGTTTTAGGTGAAGCTTTCTTT. It translates to CATTTDRVLGEAFF.